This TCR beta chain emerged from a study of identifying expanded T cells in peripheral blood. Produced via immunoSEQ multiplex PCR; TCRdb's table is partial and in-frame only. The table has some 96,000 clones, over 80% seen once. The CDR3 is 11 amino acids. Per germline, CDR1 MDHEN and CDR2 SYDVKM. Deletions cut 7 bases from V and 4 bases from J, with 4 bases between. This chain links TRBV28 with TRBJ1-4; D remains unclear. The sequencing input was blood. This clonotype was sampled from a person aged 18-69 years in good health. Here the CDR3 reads CASKDNEKLFF. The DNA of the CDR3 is TGTGCCAGCAAGGATAATGAAAAACTGTTTTTT.